The following is a T cell receptor (beta chain) sequence with its context. Its cognate antigen has yet to be identified. No base qualities exist here, and no much larger clone lies one base off it. Whole blood was collected in K2EDTA tubes by collaborating institutions according to the institutions' own protocols. For TCRbeta analysis, collaborators shipped samples in one of three forms: frozen whole blood, isolated PBMCs, or DNA extracted from either of those sample types. TCRbeta CDR3 regions were amplified from genomic DNA using the immunoSEQ Assay, a bias-controlled multiplex PCR. On the study's bioinformatics: Nucleated cell counts per sample were estimated from amplification of reference gene primers within the assay. To quantify the absolute abundance of each unique TCRbeta CDR3 rearrangement, sequence reads were collapsed and filtered. For each sample, productive Simpson clonality was calculated as the square root of Simpson's diversity index over productive rearrangements. This is the immuneACCESS table as TCRdb keeps it, with only in-frame sequences that have V and J called. A part of the clones is gone; compared with another copy, unresolved V genes explain less than half, and the rest is unexplained. D and trimming were read from the DNA, whereas the V and J calls and clone size are those reported in that table. This sample has 25,000 to 30,000 clones in its table, and under 90% of those were observed once. The top ten clonotypes cover about 16% of the sample.

The data were obtained in a study of blood T cell repertoires in COVID-19 (dated by TCRdb to about 2020). Study-level background: The collaborator samples originated in the United States, Italy and Spain and spanned the acute and convalescent phases of COVID-19. The material from the prospective study consisted of cDNA or gDNA derived from T cells, B-cell-depleted T cells, or PBMCs. Subjects who had been exposed to COVID-19, were actively infected with it, or had recovered from it provided the deeply sampled blood TCRbeta repertoires that made up the dataset. The repertoires were made available in a free public database intended to serve as a resource for research on the immune response to SARS-CoV-2. Samples were obtained from the ongoing ImmuneRACE study (first 160 participants) and from over a thousand subjects provided by 6 global collaborators. Nearly every sample came with metadata listing a de-identified subject ID, COVID-19 status, age in years and sex. Where available, HLA class I and class II types were taken from metadata supplied by the sample provider and were not determined by assay-based typing. Beyond this particular receptor, the publication reports: Clinical and demographic metadata were provided uncurated, with the amount varying by source and participant.

Sequencing was carried out using peripheral blood. The sequence came from a man in his 70s with active COVID-19.

For the CDR3, the sequence is CASSLEGQGRDGYTF. At the DNA level, the sequence is TGCGCCAGCAGCTTGGAAGGACAGGGACGCGATGGCTACACCTTC. The rearranged segments are TRBV5-1 and TRBJ1-2, with 8 bases matching TRBD1. Sequences SGHRS (CDR1) and YFSETQ (CDR2) are obtained from the germline V gene. CDR3 length: 15 amino acids, cysteine to phenylalanine. Only the CDR3 portion is preserved as DNA: 45 bases, with reading frame beginning at the first base. V is trimmed back by 0 bases and J by 6 bases, and the junction contains 7 bases that no gene match accounts for.